This TCR beta chain comes out of a study of human T cells and chemical hapten exposure. On the study more broadly: Per-sample TCR yields varied mainly from small pooled library volume differences. Overall study findings and caveats: TCRs above 1 in 1000 frequency did not change with DPC sensitization.

In the case of this clonotype: Its specificity is unknown.

Individual cDNA molecules in this library carried unique molecular identifiers. TCRdb processed the RACE reads anew with MiXCR; each CDR3 protein has one entry. This table has 180,000 or so distinct CDR3 sequences, under 25% appearing once. The time point here: patch test 1, 2 weeks after DPC sensitization. Noted treatment: therapeutic diphenylcyclopropenone sensitization with weekly scalp DPC. V dropped 4 bases and J dropped 6 bases, with 10 bases sitting between them. The CDR3 has 12 amino acids. From germline, CDR1 is LGHDT and CDR2 YNNKEL (reference sequence). The chain links TRBV3-1 to TRBJ2-7; unclear D gene. This clonotype was sampled from a woman between 50 and 59 years old with alopecia areata. Some clones in this sample may be carry-over from other donors' samples. The specimen was whole blood, collected in connection with sensitization to the hapten diphenylcyclopropenone (DPC). In DNA, the CDR3 is TGTGCCAGCAGCCCCCAGTTTGGCGAGCAGTACTTC. This encodes CASSPQFGEQYF.